The present entry profiles one T cell receptor delta chain with its context. Its antigen remains unidentified. Extracted RNA was reverse transcribed into cDNA. CDR3 amplicons came from multiplex PCR with pooled V-gene forward and constant-region reverse primers. TCRdb re-called the multiplex PCR reads via CATT. This table holds approximately 58,000 delta-chain clones, more than 12% found once. Thymocytes were sorted as CD3+ TCRVdelta1+ TCRVdelta2- after alphabeta T cell depletion. The data were taken from a study of Vδ1+ human thymocytes. V lost 0 bases, J lost 1 base, and 21 bases lay in between. The V gene's germline CDR1 is TSWWSYY and CDR2 QGS. CDR3 length: 19 residues. Study results and caveats: About 20% of thymic delta-chain sequences were Vdelta2, with few Vdelta3, unlike blood Vdelta1+ controls. The authors advised highly purified populations and single-cell validation. TRG sequences recurred across donors, whereas TRD sequences stayed essentially private. Highly polyclonal TRG and TRD repertoires with Gaussian CDR3 length distributions appeared in thymus.

This TCR was sampled from a girl under two years old who had congenital heart surgery. The J gene is TRDJ1, the V gene TRDV1, with a possible D match to TRDD2 (6 bases). The material sequenced was Vdelta1+ gamma-delta thymocytes from the thymus. Subset meaning: FACS-sorted CD3+ TCRalphabeta- TCRVdelta1+ TCRVdelta2- thymocytes. The CDR3 sequence is CALGELHPSREVSTDKLIF. The CDR3 DNA reads as TGTGCTCTTGGGGAACTCCATCCTTCCCGGGAGGTTAGCACCGATAAACTCATCTTT.